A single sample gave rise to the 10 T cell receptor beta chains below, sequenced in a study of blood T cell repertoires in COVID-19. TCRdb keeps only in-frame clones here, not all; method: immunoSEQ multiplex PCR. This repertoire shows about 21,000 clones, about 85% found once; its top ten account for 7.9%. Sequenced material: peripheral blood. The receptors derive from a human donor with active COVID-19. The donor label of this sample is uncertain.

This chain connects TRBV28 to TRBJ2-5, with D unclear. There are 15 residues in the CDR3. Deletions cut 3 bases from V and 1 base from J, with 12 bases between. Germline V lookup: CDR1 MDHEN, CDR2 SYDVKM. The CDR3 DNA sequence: TGTGCCAGCAGTTTCACCTTGGCGGTCCAAGAGACCCAGTACTTC. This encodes CASSFTLAVQETQYF.

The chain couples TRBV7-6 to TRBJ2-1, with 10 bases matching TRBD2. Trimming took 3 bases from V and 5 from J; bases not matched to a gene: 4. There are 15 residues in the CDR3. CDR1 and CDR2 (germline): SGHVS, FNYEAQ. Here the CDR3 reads CASSFLAGVNNEQFF. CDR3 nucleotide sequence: TGTGCCAGCAGCTTCCTAGCGGGAGTCAACAATGAGCAGTTCTTC.

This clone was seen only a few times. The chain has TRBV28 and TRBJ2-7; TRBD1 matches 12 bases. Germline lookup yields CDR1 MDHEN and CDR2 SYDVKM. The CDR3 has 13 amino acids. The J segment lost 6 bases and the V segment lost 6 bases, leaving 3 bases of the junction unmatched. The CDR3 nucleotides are TGTGCCAGCAGGGGACAGGGGGCCACCGAGCAGTACTTC. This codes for CASRGQGATEQYF.

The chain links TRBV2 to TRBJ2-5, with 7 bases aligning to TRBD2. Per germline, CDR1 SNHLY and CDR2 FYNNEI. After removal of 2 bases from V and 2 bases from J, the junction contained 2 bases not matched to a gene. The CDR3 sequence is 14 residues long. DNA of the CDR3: TGTGCCAGCAGTGAACTAGCGGCACAAGAGACCCAGTACTTC. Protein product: CASSELAAQETQYF.

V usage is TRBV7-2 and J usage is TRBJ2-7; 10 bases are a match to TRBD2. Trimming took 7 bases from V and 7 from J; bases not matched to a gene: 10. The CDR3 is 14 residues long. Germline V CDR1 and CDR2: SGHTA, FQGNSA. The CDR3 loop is CASMAAGGPQEQYF. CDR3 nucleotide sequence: TGTGCCAGCATGGCAGCGGGAGGGCCGCAAGAGCAGTACTTC.

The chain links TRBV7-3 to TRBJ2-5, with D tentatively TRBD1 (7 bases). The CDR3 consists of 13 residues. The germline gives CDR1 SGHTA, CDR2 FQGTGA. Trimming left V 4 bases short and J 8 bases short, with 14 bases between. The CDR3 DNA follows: TGTGCCAGCAGCTCCCTCCAGGGGGGAACCCAGTACTTC. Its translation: CASSSLQGGTQYF.

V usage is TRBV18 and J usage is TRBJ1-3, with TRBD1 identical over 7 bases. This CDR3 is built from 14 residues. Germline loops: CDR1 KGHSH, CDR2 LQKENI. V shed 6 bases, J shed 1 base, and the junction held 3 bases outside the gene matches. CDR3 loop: CASSETGSGNTIYF. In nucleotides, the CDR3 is TGTGCCAGCTCCGAGACAGGGTCTGGAAACACCATATATTTT.

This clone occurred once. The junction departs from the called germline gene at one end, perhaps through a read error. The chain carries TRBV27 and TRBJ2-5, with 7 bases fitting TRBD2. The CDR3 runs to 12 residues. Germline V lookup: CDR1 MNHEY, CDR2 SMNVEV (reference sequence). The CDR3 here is CASSLRAGSSHF. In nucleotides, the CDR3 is TGTGCCAGCAGTTTACGAGCGGGGTCGAGCCACTTC.

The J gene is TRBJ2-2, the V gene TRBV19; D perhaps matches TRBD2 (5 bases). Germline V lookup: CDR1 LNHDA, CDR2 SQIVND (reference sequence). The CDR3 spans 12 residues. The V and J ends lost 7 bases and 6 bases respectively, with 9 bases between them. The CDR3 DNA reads TGTGCCAGTACCGGGGTCCCCGGGGAGCTGTTTTTT. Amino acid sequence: CASTGVPGELFF.

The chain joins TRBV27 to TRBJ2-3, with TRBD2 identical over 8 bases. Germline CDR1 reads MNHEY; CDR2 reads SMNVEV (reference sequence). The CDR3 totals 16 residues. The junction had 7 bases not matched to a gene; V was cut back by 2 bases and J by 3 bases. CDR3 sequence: CASSLVAGWRTDTQYF. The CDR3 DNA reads TGTGCCAGCAGTTTAGTAGCGGGATGGAGGACAGATACGCAGTATTTT.